Sequencing of this T cell receptor (beta chain) was carried out in a study of blood T cell repertoires in COVID-19 (dated by TCRdb to 2020 to 2021). At the level of the whole study: Samples from collaborators originated in the United States, Italy and Spain and spanned both the acute and convalescent phases of COVID-19. The prospective study material was composed of cDNA or gDNA derived from T cells, B-cell-depleted T cells, or PBMCs. Subjects who had been exposed to COVID-19, were actively infected with it, or had recovered from it provided the deeply sampled blood TCRbeta repertoires that made up the dataset. The repertoires were released in a freely available public database intended as a resource for research on the immune response to SARS-CoV-2. Samples came from the ongoing ImmuneRACE study (first 160 participants) plus 1,254 subjects from 6 global collaborators. A de-identified subject ID, COVID-19 status, age in years and sex were almost always included in the sample metadata. Where available, HLA class I and class II types were obtained from metadata supplied by the sample provider rather than from assay-based typing.

TCRbeta CDR3 regions were amplified from genomic DNA by means of the immunoSEQ Assay, a bias-controlled multiplex PCR. The original methods were these. Nucleated cell counts per sample were estimated from amplification of reference gene primers within the assay. Sequence reads were collapsed and filtered to measure the absolute abundance of every unique TCRbeta CDR3 rearrangement. For each sample, productive Simpson clonality was calculated by taking the square root of Simpson's diversity index across productive rearrangements. The source is immuneACCESS, and TCRdb retained only in-frame sequences with V and J called. Part of the clones is not carried over; for the studies checked, unresolved V genes explain less than half of this, and the remainder is unexplained. V and J calls and clone size follow that table, whereas D and trimming were derived from the DNA. The sample includes roughly 140,000 clones, with roughly 79% observed a single time. The ten largest clones represent roughly 8% of the sample.

Via the germline V gene, CDR1 is MNHEY and CDR2 SVGAGI. Here V drops 7 bases and J drops 9 bases, and the junction holds 6 bases not matched to any gene. From the cysteine up to the phenylalanine, the CDR3 has a length of 12 residues. This entry keeps only the CDR3 DNA: 36 bases, framed from base 1. The collaborating institutions used their own protocols to collect whole blood in K2EDTA tubes. For TCRbeta analysis, collaborator samples were shipped as frozen whole blood, as isolated PBMCs, or as DNA extracted from either sample type. To note about this clone: Its antigen remains unidentified. It has no much larger one-base neighbor in the sample; base qualities were not kept.

What the research found in general, with its limitations: The quantity of clinical and demographic metadata differed by source and by participant and was supplied without curation.

This TCR was sampled from a human donor with acute or convalescent COVID-19. The donor label of this sample is uncertain. Recombination linked TRBV6-5 to TRBJ1-1, with 9 bases in between that match TRBD1. Sequencing input: peripheral blood. The DNA sequence is TGTGCCAGCAACCCACAGGGGGCAAAAGCTTTCTTT. Translated, it gives CASNPQGAKAFF.